This T cell receptor (beta chain) stems from a study of blood T cells in healthy people across ages. As regards this clonotype: An end of the junction does not agree with germline; a read error may underlie this.

From germline, CDR1 is MNHNS and CDR2 SASEGT. The CDR3 spans 15 residues. Extraction of total RNA produced a minimum of 5.5 micrograms from each sample. It was with a sample-barcoded 5' primer and a J-beta primer mix that a second PCR of roughly 6 to 12 cycles was run. TCRdb processed the 5' RACE reads anew with MiXCR; each CDR3 protein has one entry. The sample consists of 1.5 million to 2 million distinct CDR3 sequences, 34% of them appearing once. What was sequenced was blood. This TCR derives from a woman aged 30 to 39 in good health. The genes are TRBV6-1 and TRBJ2-2; D may correspond to TRBD1 or TRBD2 (5 bases each). CDR3 DNA: TGTGCCAGGAGTGGACGGGACCTAATGGGCGGGGAGCTGTTTTTT. Its protein is CARSGRDLMGGELFF.